Sequencing of this T cell receptor (beta chain) was carried out in a study of T cells in Graves' hyperthyroidism and ophthalmopathy. Points from the study as a whole: Most clonotypes expanded in the thyroid (above 0.001) were also present in blood.

Each person with ophthalmopathy scored at least 3 on the Clinical Activity Score, reached NOSPECS grade 4 or higher, and had been ill under 3 months. Exclusions: uncontrolled infection, other autoimmune disease, pregnancy, lactation. Notes on this clonotype: Its antigen is as yet unknown. At one of its ends the junction is not consistent with the germline gene, which may arise from a read error.

CDR3 length: 15 residues. Germline V CDR1 and CDR2: SGHRS, YFSETQ. It was RNA transcripts that yielded the amplified TCR beta CDR3 regions. HTBI primers were used for first-round RT-PCR of the TCR CDR3. MiXCR, run by TCRdb on the multiplex PCR reads, gives a single entry per CDR3 protein. The sample has about 640,000 distinct CDR3 sequences, roughly 15% seen once; the top ten hold around 13%. Sequencing was carried out using blood. The TCR was taken from a woman between 50 and 59 years old with Graves' ophthalmopathy. The V and J genes are TRBV5-1 and TRBJ2-7, with TRBD2 as a possible D gene (7 bases). The CDR3 spells CVSSWGASGSYEQYF. Here the CDR3 DNA reads TGCGTCAGCAGCTGGGGGGCTAGCGGTTCATACGAGCAGTACTTC.